Following are 31 T cell receptor beta chains from one sample sequenced in a study of shared clonotypes between healthy human individuals. TCRdb's table, derived via immunoSEQ multiplex PCR, lists solely in-frame clones and lacks some. The repertoire has about 990,000 clones, 75% to 85% of them found once; the top ten carry roughly 0.62%. The specimen sequenced was memory CD4+ T cells from PBMCs. Noted subset: CD45RA-negative fraction. The receptors derive from a man aged 18 to 35 in good health. Some clones in this sample may be carry-over from other donors' samples.

This clone has at least ten counts. V usage is TRBV25-1 and J usage is TRBJ2-3, with 8 bases matching TRBD2. The CDR3 extends over 15 amino acids. The V segment lost 4 bases and the J segment 2 bases; nucleotides outside the gene matches: 5. Per germline, CDR1 MGHDK and CDR2 SYGVNS. CDR3 region: CASSASSGFTDTQYF. CDR3 DNA sequence: TGTGCCAGCAGTGCTTCTAGCGGGTTCACAGATACGCAGTATTTT. Based on the CDR3 plus reference TRBV25-1 and TRBJ2-3, the full variable domain is EADIYQTPRYLVIGTGKKITLECSQTMGHDKMYWYQQDPGMELHLIHYSYGVNSTEKGDLSSESTVSRIRTEHFPLTLESARPSHTSQYLCASSASSGFTDTQYFGPGTRLTVL.

The rearrangement links TRBV7-3 to TRBJ2-1, with 9 bases fitting TRBD2. V trimming: 5 bases; J trimming: 4 bases; junction bases outside the gene matches: 6. Per the germline V gene, CDR1 is SGHTA and CDR2 is FQGTGA. This CDR3 region has 15 residues. The CDR3 DNA follows: TGTGCCAGCAGCATGACTAGCGGACCGTACAATGAGCAGTTCTTC. Protein: CASSMTSGPYNEQFF.

The gene calls are TRBV5-6 and TRBJ2-2; perhaps TRBD1 as D (6 bases). CDR3 length: 17 residues. Trimming took 3 bases from V and 8 from J, leaving 23 bases between them. Germline assignment: CDR1 SGHDT and CDR2 YYEEEE. CDR3 sequence reads: CASSSSERGHLPGELFF. The CDR3 bases are TGTGCCAGCAGCTCCTCAGAGAGGGGACACCTCCCTGGGGAGCTGTTTTTT.

The gene calls are TRBV4-2 and TRBJ2-2; tentative D call: TRBD2 (6 bases). CDR1 and CDR2 (germline): LGHNA, YNFKEQ. V dropped 4 bases and J dropped 7 bases, with 13 bases sitting between them. This CDR3 has 14 residues. In nucleotides, the CDR3 is TGTGCCAGCAGCCCAGGGACTGCCCGCGGGGAGCTGTTTTTT. Translated, it gives CASSPGTARGELFF.

This chain's CDR3 is CASSLELARVHEQFF. CDR3 DNA sequence: TGTGCCAGCAGCTTGGAGCTAGCACGAGTGCATGAGCAGTTCTTC. This chain uses TRBV5-4 with TRBJ2-1, with D maybe TRBD2 (5 bases). Germline values: CDR1 SGHNT, CDR2 YYREEE (reference sequence). CDR3 length: 15 residues. V was trimmed by 0 bases and J by 8 bases, leaving 15 bases between them.

A note on this clone: This sample also contains other DNA sequences that code for the same CDR3. The chain recombines TRBV14 with TRBJ2-2; tentative D call: TRBD1 (6 bases). CDR1 and CDR2 from the germline V gene are SGHDN and FVKESK. This CDR3 region has 14 residues. The germline V and J ends were trimmed by 3 bases and 2 bases, with 7 bases remaining between them. Written as DNA, the CDR3 is TGTGCCAGCAGCCAGGACAGAAACACCGGGGAGCTGTTTTTT. Its translation: CASSQDRNTGELFF.

The chain joins TRBV9 to TRBJ2-7; perhaps D is TRBD1 or TRBD2 (6 bases each). Germline assignment: CDR1 SGDLS and CDR2 YYNGEE. Trimming left V 0 bases short and J 4 bases short, with 11 bases between. This CDR3 is built from 14 residues. The CDR3 DNA is TGTGCCAGCAGCGTAGACACAGGGAGGTACGAGCAGTACTTC. Translation gives CASSVDTGRYEQYF.

The chain joins TRBV6-6 to TRBJ2-2, with 11 bases matching TRBD2. Trimming removed 4 bases from V and 8 bases from J; junction bases left unmatched: 9. Germline loops: CDR1 MNHNY, CDR2 SVGAGI (reference sequence). The CDR3 is 16 residues long. CDR3 region: CASSSQLAGDLGELFF. CDR3 nucleotide sequence: TGTGCCAGCAGTTCTCAACTAGCGGGAGATCTGGGGGAGCTGTTTTTT.

V is TRBV7-3 and J is TRBJ1-2, with 8 nucleotides matching TRBD1. The junction had 10 bases not matched to a gene; V was cut back by 5 bases and J by 8 bases. This CDR3 has 14 amino acids. CDR1 is SGHTA, CDR2 FQGTGA, per germline. This chain's CDR3 is CASSQTGAISGYTF. The CDR3 region has the DNA TGTGCCAGCAGCCAGACAGGGGCGATCAGCGGCTACACCTTC.

The J gene is TRBJ2-1, the V gene TRBV2; TRBD2 matches 14 bases. V lost 6 bases and J lost 9; bases outside the gene matches: 10. The CDR3 runs to 16 residues. Germline CDR1 SNHLY, CDR2 FYNNEI. The CDR3 DNA sequence: TGTGCCAGCAGACCCACCGGGACTAGCGGGAGTGGTGAGCAGTTCTTC. Its translation is CASRPTGTSGSGEQFF. Full variable domain (remainder filled in from reference TRBV2 and TRBJ2-1): EPEVTQTPSHQVTQMGQEVILRCVPISNHLYFYWYRQILGQKVEFLVSFYNNEISEKSEIFDDQFSVERPDGSNFTLKIRSTKLEDSAMYFCASRPTGTSGSGEQFFGPGTRLTVL.

The chain joins TRBV4-2 to TRBJ2-7, with 10 positions matching TRBD2. Germline V gene sequence: CDR1 LGHNA, CDR2 YNFKEQ. The trim removed 0 bases at V and 3 bases at J, leaving 5 bases unmatched. The CDR3 contains 16 residues. The CDR3 nucleotides read TGTGCCAGCAGCCAAGATTATAGCGGGAGGAGCTACGAGCAGTACTTC. It translates to CASSQDYSGRSYEQYF.

The genes are TRBV13 and TRBJ1-1, with TRBD1 as a possible D gene (6 bases). The V gene's germline CDR1 is PRHDT and CDR2 FYEKMQ (reference sequence). CDR3 length: 16 amino acids. V dropped 6 bases and J dropped 4 bases, with 21 bases sitting between them. CDR3 bases: TGTGCCAGCAGACAATCACAGGGCTGGGGCGGCACTGAAGCTTTCTTT. It is translated as CASRQSQGWGGTEAFF.

This chain links TRBV11-2 with TRBJ2-7, with no clear D. The CDR3 sequence is 14 residues long. Germline V gene sequence: CDR1 SGHAT, CDR2 FQNNGV. The ends were cut back, 7 bases at V and 4 bases at J, with 17 bases in the middle. CDR3 in DNA: TGTGCCAGCACCCGTGCGGTTGGTCAGTACGAGCAGTACTTC. As protein: CASTRAVGQYEQYF.

The chain links TRBV9 to TRBJ1-2, with 7 bases fitting TRBD1. The CDR3 runs to 14 residues. After removal of 2 bases from V and 8 bases from J, the junction contained 9 bases not matched to a gene. CDR1 and CDR2 from the germline V gene are SGDLS and YYNGEE. CDR3 loop: CASSVSRGEGGYTF. CDR3 nucleotide sequence: TGTGCCAGCAGCGTCTCCAGGGGGGAAGGGGGCTACACCTTC.

This clone was seen only once. This rearrangement joins TRBV7-9 to TRBJ2-5; weak D call: TRBD1 (5 bases). CDR1 and CDR2 from the germline V gene are SEHNR and FQNEAQ (reference sequence). The germline V and J ends were trimmed by 10 bases and 4 bases, with 13 bases remaining between them. The CDR3 length is 12 residues. Here the CDR3 reads CATTRGAETQYF. The CDR3 DNA is TGTGCCACCACCCGTGGGGCAGAGACCCAGTACTTC. Based on the CDR3 plus reference TRBV7-9 and TRBJ2-5, the full variable domain is DTGVSQNPRHKITKRGQNVTFRCDPISEHNRLYWYRQTLGQGPEFLTYFQNEAQLEKSRLLSDRFSAERPKGSFSTLEIQRTEQGDSAMYLCATTRGAETQYFGPGTRLLVL.

V and J are TRBV7-9 and TRBJ1-1; 8 nucleotides agree with TRBD1. With V trimmed by 5 bases and J by 0 bases, 5 bases remained unmatched. The germline CDR1 and CDR2 sequences are SEHNR and FQNEAQ (reference sequence). This CDR3 comprises 15 residues. The CDR3 region is CASSMRTGLNTEAFF. The CDR3, as DNA: TGTGCCAGCAGCATGAGGACAGGGTTGAACACTGAAGCTTTCTTT.

V and J are TRBV5-1 and TRBJ2-3; perhaps TRBD2 as D (6 bases). Germline V gene lookup returns CDR1 SGHRS and CDR2 YFSETQ. The CDR3 sequence is 15 residues long. With 2 bases removed from V and 3 bases from J, the gap between germline ends came to 13 bases. CDR3: CASSFTPGATDTQYF. CDR3 bases: TGCGCCAGCAGCTTTACTCCGGGAGCGACAGATACGCAGTATTTT. The entire variable domain, with the rest obtained from reference TRBV5-1 and TRBJ2-3, is as follows: KAGVTQTPRYLIKTRGQQVTLSCSPISGHRSVSWYQQTPGQGLQFLFEYFSETQRNKGNFPGRFSGRQFSNSRSEMNVSTLELGDSALYLCASSFTPGATDTQYFGPGTRLTVL.

This sequence joins TRBV18 and TRBJ2-2, with TRBD1 matching over 8 bases. Germline V gene data show CDR1 as KGHSH and CDR2 as LQKENI. Unmatched junction bases numbered 11, after V lost 6 bases and J lost 5 bases. The CDR3 totals 16 residues. DNA of the CDR3: TGTGCCAGCTCCCCTAGGCAGGGGGCCGATACCGGGGAGCTGTTTTTT. Its protein is CASSPRQGADTGELFF.

V is TRBV5-8 and J is TRBJ1-5; D gene uncertain. CDR1 SGHTS and CDR2 YDEGEE come from the germline V gene. The V gene lost 0 bases and the J gene lost 4 bases, with 11 bases spanning the gap. The CDR3 has 15 amino acids. CDR3 in amino acids: CASSLGRTVNQPQHF. For the CDR3, the DNA is TGTGCCAGCAGCTTGGGGAGGACCGTTAATCAGCCCCAGCATTTT.

The chain carries TRBV5-8 and TRBJ1-2, with unresolved D. CDR1 and CDR2 from the germline V gene are SGHTS and YDEGEE. Trimming took 0 bases from V and 4 from J, leaving 4 bases between them. This CDR3 comprises 12 residues. CDR3: CASSLGSYGYTF. The CDR3 DNA follows: TGTGCCAGCAGCTTGGGGAGCTATGGCTACACCTTC.

This sequence joins TRBV5-6 and TRBJ2-7; D gene ambiguous. Between the trimmed V and J ends, which lost 2 bases and 0 bases, there was a span of 9 bases. The length of the CDR3 is 14 residues. The V gene's germline CDR1 is SGHDT and CDR2 YYEEEE. CDR3 in amino acids: CASSFLHNSYEQYF. The CDR3 bases are TGTGCCAGCAGCTTCCTCCATAACTCCTACGAGCAGTACTTC.

This clone was seen a handful of times. The chain combines TRBV28 with TRBJ2-1; the match to TRBD2 covers 10 bases. V lost 4 bases and J lost 6; bases outside the gene matches: 6. Germline V CDR1 and CDR2: MDHEN, SYDVKM. The CDR3 totals 15 residues. CDR3 loop: CASSSSSGRRNEQFF. CDR3 bases: TGTGCCAGCAGTTCTTCTAGCGGGAGACGCAATGAGCAGTTCTTC. The full variable domain, completed using reference TRBV28 and TRBJ2-1, is DVKVTQSSRYLVKRTGEKVFLECVQDMDHENMFWYRQDPGLGLRLIYFSYDVKMKEKGDIPEGYSVSREKKERFSLILESASTNQTSMYLCASSSSSGRRNEQFFGPGTRLTVL.

The V call is TRBV27, the J call TRBJ1-2, with 7 bases aligning to TRBD1. CDR1 and CDR2 from the germline V gene are MNHEY and SMNVEV (reference sequence). The ends lost 3 bases at V and 2 bases at J; junction bases unmatched: 3. This CDR3 region has 14 residues. The CDR3, as DNA: TGTGCCAGCAGTTTCGTAGGGGGCAACTATGGCTACACCTTC. Protein product: CASSFVGGNYGYTF.

The chain joins TRBV9 to TRBJ2-7; TRBD1 or TRBD2 may be the D gene (5 bases each). This CDR3 region has 12 residues. The germline V gene has CDR1 SGDLS and CDR2 YYNGEE. V lost 9 bases and J 7 bases, leaving 17 bases between the germline ends. This chain's CDR3 is CAIGDMWGEQYF. The DNA for the CDR3 is TGTGCCATCGGTGACATGTGGGGGGAGCAGTACTTC.

This clone was observed a handful of times. V and J are TRBV18 and TRBJ2-3; D tentatively reads TRBD1 or TRBD2 (5 bases each). V lost 8 bases and J 4 bases, leaving 10 bases between the germline ends. From germline, CDR1 is KGHSH and CDR2 LQKENI. There are 12 residues in the CDR3. CDR3 DNA: TGTGCCAGCGGGACCACCTCAGATACGCAGTATTTT. Its translation: CASGTTSDTQYF.

The gene calls are TRBV9 and TRBJ2-1; 7 nucleotides agree with TRBD2. The CDR3 has 17 residues. V trimming: 4 bases; J trimming: 1 base; junction bases outside the gene matches: 11. Germline loops: CDR1 SGDLS, CDR2 YYNGEE. This CDR3 is CASSPTPGRGSYNEQFF. CDR3 DNA: TGTGCCAGCAGCCCCACTCCAGGGAGGGGTTCCTACAATGAGCAGTTCTTC.

The chain joins TRBV15 to TRBJ1-2; D is undetermined. The CDR3 has 15 amino acids. V was pared by 0 bases and J by 8 bases, with 16 bases between. Germline V gene lookup returns CDR1 LNHNV and CDR2 YYDKDF (reference sequence). The CDR3 loop is CATSRDRVGGWGYTF. The CDR3 DNA reads TGTGCCACCAGCAGAGATCGGGTTGGTGGTTGGGGCTACACCTTC.

This chain joins TRBV6-5 and TRBJ2-5; TRBD1 might be the D (6 bases). CDR3 length: 12 amino acids. Germline V CDR1 and CDR2: MNHEY, SVGAGI. Trimming left V 5 bases short and J 5 bases short, with 9 bases between. The CDR3 region is CASSADRETQYF. Written as DNA, the CDR3 is TGTGCCAGCAGTGCAGACAGGGAGACCCAGTACTTC.

The rearrangement links TRBV30 to TRBJ2-3, with unresolved D. Germline V gene lookup returns CDR1 GTSNPN and CDR2 SVGIG (reference sequence). This CDR3 comprises 12 residues. Trimming removed 2 bases from V and 5 bases from J, with 8 bases in between. The CDR3 reads CAWSYDVDTQYF. Here the CDR3 DNA reads TGTGCCTGGAGTTATGACGTAGATACGCAGTATTTT.

The genes are TRBV25-1 and TRBJ2-7; D might be TRBD1 (5 bases). Trimming took 6 bases from V and 5 from J, leaving 20 bases between them. Germline V gene sequence: CDR1 MGHDK, CDR2 SYGVNS. CDR3 length: 15 residues. CDR3 protein: CASSDLPGRAHEQYF. CDR3 DNA: TGTGCCAGCAGCGATTTACCCGGCAGGGCCCACGAGCAGTACTTC.

CDR3 sequence: CASSPTPGAVETQYF. The CDR3 nucleotides read TGTGCCAGCAGCCCGACCCCGGGGGCTGTCGAGACCCAGTACTTC. V and J are TRBV7-2 and TRBJ2-5; either TRBD1 or TRBD2 may supply D (6 bases each). This CDR3 spans 15 amino acids. V lost 5 bases and J lost 5, with 18 bases in between. The germline V gene has CDR1 SGHTA and CDR2 FQGNSA.